Listed here are 13 T cell receptor beta chains from one sample, sequenced in a study of blood T cell repertoires in COVID-19. The repertoire was sequenced with immunoSEQ multiplex PCR; TCRdb's copy has only in-frame clones and lacks some. The data contain approximately 70,000 clones, more than 80% of them singletons. Sequenced sample: peripheral blood. The receptors originated from a woman older than 75 with active or convalescent COVID-19.

V is TRBV7-9 and J is TRBJ2-5; D may be TRBD2 (7 bases). Trimming took off 5 bases at V and 1 base at J, with 14 bases between the two ends. The CDR3 totals 15 residues. Looked up from germline, CDR1 is SEHNR and CDR2 is FQNEAQ (reference sequence). The CDR3 DNA reads TGTGCCAGCAGCAAAGGGGGGGGCTTCCAAGAGACCCAGTACTTC. The encoded protein is CASSKGGGFQETQYF. The whole variable domain, remainder taken from reference TRBV7-9 and TRBJ2-5, is DTGVSQNPRHKITKRGQNVTFRCDPISEHNRLYWYRQTLGQGPEFLTYFQNEAQLEKSRLLSDRFSAERPKGSFSTLEIQRTEQGDSAMYLCASSKGGGFQETQYFGPGTRLLVL.

V and J are TRBV28 and TRBJ1-4; D is uncertain. The CDR3 covers 14 residues. The germline V gene encodes CDR1 MDHEN and CDR2 SYDVKM. Deletions cut 4 bases from V and 7 bases from J, with 13 bases between. The CDR3 nucleotides read TGTGCCAGCAGTTCGGGCACCGAGGGTGAAAAACTGTTTTTT. Translation gives CASSSGTEGEKLFF.

This clone has a handful of counts. This chain joins TRBV10-3 and TRBJ1-5; 9 positions agree with TRBD1. Germline loops: CDR1 ENHRY, CDR2 SYGVKD. V lost 2 bases to trimming and J lost 5 bases; unmatched junction nucleotides: 1. This CDR3 spans 14 amino acids. CDR3 residues: CAISETGGYQPQHF. The CDR3 region has the DNA TGTGCCATCAGTGAGACAGGGGGCTATCAGCCCCAGCATTTT.

This clone was counted between two and nine times. J is TRBJ2-6 and V is TRBV15, with 9 bases fitting TRBD1. This CDR3 spans 19 amino acids. The germline gives CDR1 LNHNV, CDR2 YYDKDF (reference sequence). The junction had 15 bases not matched to a gene; V was cut back by 0 bases and J by 9 bases. The CDR3, as DNA: TGTGCCACCAGCAGAGATGGGGTTATAGGGACAGGGAACCTCAACGTCCTGACTTTC. It translates to CATSRDGVIGTGNLNVLTF.

V usage is TRBV11-2 and J usage is TRBJ1-4; 11 bases are a match to TRBD1. Germline values: CDR1 SGHAT, CDR2 FQNNGV. The CDR3 is 16 amino acids. V gave up 5 bases and J gave up 0 bases; unmatched junction bases: 2. The CDR3 bases are TGTGCCAGCAGCCGGGACAGGGGGGCAACTAATGAAAAACTGTTTTTT. Translation gives CASSRDRGATNEKLFF.

The rearrangement uses TRBV18 and TRBJ1-6; D call uncertain. The CDR3 spans 12 residues. With 4 bases removed from V and 13 bases from J, the gap between germline ends came to 11 bases. Per the germline V gene, CDR1 is KGHSH and CDR2 is LQKENI. The CDR3 DNA reads TGTGCCAGCTCACACGAAAACTCCCCCCTCCACTTT. Its protein is CASSHENSPLHF.

The chain employs TRBV3-1 (or the pseudogene TRBV3-2) and TRBJ2-1, with a possible D match to TRBD2 (6 bases). The ends were cut back, 6 bases at V and 7 bases at J, with 22 bases in the middle. Per the germline V gene, CDR1 is LGHDT and CDR2 is YNNKEL (reference sequence). The CDR3 totals 16 residues. CDR3 protein: CASSPNPLLARNEQFF. CDR3 bases: TGTGCCAGCAGTCCCAATCCTCTACTAGCTCGGAATGAGCAGTTCTTC.

This clone was found a few times. The rearrangement links TRBV18 to TRBJ2-1, with TRBD1 matching 10 bases. This CDR3 has 15 residues. V gave up 6 bases and J gave up 4 bases; unmatched junction bases: 6. Germline values: CDR1 KGHSH, CDR2 LQKENI. For the CDR3, the DNA is TGTGCCAGCTCCCCGGGGGACAGGGGTTACAATGAGCAGTTCTTC. Amino acids: CASSPGDRGYNEQFF.

The rearrangement uses TRBV5-8 and TRBJ2-5, with D tentatively TRBD2 (6 bases). The CDR3 has 13 amino acids. Per germline, CDR1 SGHTS and CDR2 YDEGEE. V was shortened by 7 bases and J by 5 bases, with 15 bases between the two germline ends. CDR3 loop: CASRRQEGETQYF. As DNA, the CDR3 is TGTGCCAGCCGGCGGCAGGAGGGGGAGACCCAGTACTTC.

J is TRBJ2-6 and V is TRBV6-1, with a weak D call TRBD2 (5 bases). The V gene's germline CDR1 is MNHNS and CDR2 SASEGT. The ends were cut back, 1 base at V and 2 bases at J, with 15 bases in the middle. The CDR3 has 18 amino acids. This CDR3 reads CASSEVGVAGTGANVLTF. DNA for the CDR3: TGTGCCAGCAGTGAAGTCGGGGTGGCCGGAACTGGGGCCAACGTCCTGACTTTC.

The chain carries TRBV3-1 (or the pseudogene TRBV3-2) and TRBJ1-5, with a possible D match to TRBD1 (5 bases). V lost 5 bases and J 2 bases, leaving 16 bases between the germline ends. The CDR3 spans 16 residues. Germline V gene lookup returns CDR1 LGHDT and CDR2 YNNKEL (reference sequence). For the CDR3, the DNA is TGTGCCAGCAGCAGGACGCGGGGCCCGGGCAATCAGCCCCAGCATTTT. This sequence encodes CASSRTRGPGNQPQHF.

The V gene is TRBV20-1, the J gene TRBJ2-1; TRBD1 agrees at 7 bases. Trimming at V came to 3 bases and at J to 3 bases, leaving 5 bases not matched to a gene. Germline lookup yields CDR1 DFQATT and CDR2 SNEGSKA (reference sequence). There are 14 residues in the CDR3. The CDR3 here is CSASEGAVYNEQFF. The CDR3 DNA sequence: TGCAGTGCTAGTGAGGGGGCAGTCTACAATGAGCAGTTCTTC.

This clone was counted only a few times. This rearrangement joins TRBV5-1 to TRBJ1-4, with D possibly being TRBD1 (6 bases). Germline loops: CDR1 SGHRS, CDR2 YFSETQ. The CDR3 sequence is 16 residues long. The V and J ends lost 0 bases and 3 bases respectively, with 12 bases between them. The CDR3 bases are TGCGCCAGCAGCTTGGGATTTGGGGGCTCTAATGAAAAACTGTTTTTT. Residues: CASSLGFGGSNEKLFF.